The next 30 T cell receptor beta chains were all read from a single sample in a study of spatial heterogeneity in lung cancer (dated 2019 in TCRdb). The time point tag for this specimen amounts to: blood at routine non-recurrence follow-up after resection. The receptor library was made with 5' RACE. Sequenced using a NextSeq 500. TCRdb applied fastp at Q25 and MiXCR to the public reads, then kept only in-frame beta chains. Rows with a matching CDR3 protein are joined into one entry that keeps the most common DNA and genes. For this sample the table gives roughly 38,000 distinct CDR3 sequences, of which 8% to 11% were detected only once. Roughly a sixth of the sample lies in the top ten. The sequences come from PBMCs, collected at follow-up. These receptors came from a female donor with early-stage non-small cell lung cancer.

This clonotype has only a few counts. This chain uses TRBV20-1 with TRBJ2-6; 10 bases match TRBD2. V was pared by 2 bases and J by 1 base, with 11 bases of the junction left unmatched. The germline V gene encodes CDR1 DFQATT and CDR2 SNEGSKA (reference sequence). The CDR3 consists of 19 residues. The CDR3 reads CSARPGSSGGPSGANVLTF. DNA of the CDR3: TGCAGTGCTAGACCCGGTTCTAGCGGGGGACCTTCTGGGGCCAACGTCCTGACTTTC.

The V gene is TRBV14, the J gene TRBJ1-1; no reliable D call. Trimming removed 0 bases at V and 1 base at J, with 9 bases between. CDR3 length: 15 amino acids. Germline assignment: CDR1 SGHDN and CDR2 FVKESK. CDR3 loop: CASSQDSGPNTEAFF. The CDR3 coding sequence is TGTGCCAGCAGCCAAGATAGTGGACCGAACACTGAAGCTTTCTTT.

This chain connects TRBV14 to TRBJ2-5; D unresolved. Trimming removed 0 bases at V and 7 bases at J, with 6 bases between. This CDR3 spans 12 amino acids. Per germline, CDR1 SGHDN and CDR2 FVKESK. CDR3 sequence: CASSQEQATQYF. The CDR3 DNA is TGTGCCAGCAGCCAAGAGCAGGCGACCCAGTACTTC. Filled out from reference TRBV14 and TRBJ2-5, the complete variable domain reads EAGVTQFPSHSVIEKGQTVTLRCDPISGHDNLYWYRRVMGKEIKFLLHFVKESKQDESGMPNNRFLAERTGGTYSTLKVQPAELEDSGVYFCASSQEQATQYFGPGTRLLVL.

This clonotype was recorded at least ten times. The chain combines TRBV5-1 with TRBJ2-7, with TRBD1 identical over 8 bases. Per the germline V gene, CDR1 is SGHRS and CDR2 is YFSETQ. Unmatched junction bases numbered 8, after V lost 4 bases and J lost 5 bases. The CDR3 sequence is 14 residues long. The CDR3 DNA reads as TGCGCCAGCAGCATCGGACAGGGTGATGACGAGCAGTACTTC. This encodes CASSIGQGDDEQYF. Variable domain in full (rest from reference TRBV5-1 and TRBJ2-7): KAGVTQTPRYLIKTRGQQVTLSCSPISGHRSVSWYQQTPGQGLQFLFEYFSETQRNKGNFPGRFSGRQFSNSRSEMNVSTLELGDSALYLCASSIGQGDDEQYFGPGTRLTVT.

This clonotype was observed a few times. The chain employs TRBV10-1 and TRBJ2-3; 8 positions agree with TRBD1. The V segment lost 4 bases and the J segment 2 bases; nucleotides outside the gene matches: 5. There are 15 residues in the CDR3. In germline, CDR1 is WNHNN, CDR2 SYGVQD (reference sequence). Here the CDR3 reads CASSVAGGNTDTQYF. Written as DNA, the CDR3 is TGCGCCAGCAGTGTAGCAGGGGGCAACACAGATACGCAGTATTTT.

This clonotype was picked up many times. The rearrangement uses TRBV12-3 or TRBV12-4 and TRBJ2-1, with TRBD2 identical over 8 bases. CDR3 size: 15 residues. The V and J ends lost 5 bases and 0 bases, in that order; junction bases with no gene match: 3. The DNA of the CDR3 is TGTGCCAGCAGTCCCGGGGGGGGCTCCTACAATGAGCAGTTCTTC. Translation: CASSPGGGSYNEQFF.

Relative to its sample, this clonotype is medium-sized (0.01 to 0.1%). The chain employs TRBV5-1 and TRBJ2-2, with 8 nucleotides matching TRBD1. The CDR3 sequence is 14 residues long. Germline V gene data show CDR1 as SGHRS and CDR2 as YFSETQ. V dropped 9 bases and J dropped 0; count of bases not matched to a gene: 4. CDR3 region: CATRTGPNTGELFF. CDR3 nucleotide sequence: TGCGCCACCCGGACAGGGCCGAACACCGGGGAGCTGTTTTTT.

This clonotype was seen many times. This chain connects TRBV19 to TRBJ2-3, with D perhaps assigned TRBD1 or TRBD2 (5 bases each). The germline CDR1 and CDR2 sequences are LNHDA and SQIVND (reference sequence). This CDR3 comprises 13 residues. V was pared by 9 bases and J by 1 base, with 11 bases between. CDR3 region: CASRRGGTDTQYF. CDR3 coding DNA: TGTGCCAGCCGTCGGGGCGGCACAGATACGCAGTATTTT.

This chain links TRBV5-1 with TRBJ1-1; 9 bases align to TRBD1. Germline V gene data show CDR1 as SGHRS and CDR2 as YFSETQ. The V and J ends lost 2 bases and 6 bases, in that order; junction bases with no gene match: 14. The CDR3 runs to 17 residues. CDR3 bases: TGCGCCAGCAGCTTCGTCCCGGGACAGGGCCCGCGGCCTGAAGCTTTCTTT. Its translation is CASSFVPGQGPRPEAFF.

There are many counts of this clonotype. This chain joins TRBV7-9 and TRBJ2-7; D might be TRBD2 (6 bases). The CDR3 loop spans 14 amino acids. Trimming removed 3 bases from V and 7 bases from J, with 16 bases in between. Germline CDR1 and CDR2: SEHNR and FQNEAQ (reference sequence). This CDR3 is CASSFPGAMGEQYF. The CDR3 DNA follows: TGTGCCAGCAGCTTTCCGGGAGCAATGGGGGAGCAGTACTTC.

This clonotype came up many times. CDR3: CASSSQRMNTEAFF. DNA for the CDR3: TGTGCCAGCAGTTCGCAGCGTATGAACACTGAAGCTTTCTTT. The chain has TRBV27 and TRBJ1-1, with D unresolved. There are 14 residues in the CDR3. From germline, CDR1 is MNHEY and CDR2 SMNVEV (reference sequence). V was shortened by 4 bases and J by 0 bases, with 9 bases between the two germline ends.

This clonotype has only a few counts. The chain recombines TRBV28 with TRBJ2-1, with D perhaps assigned TRBD1 or TRBD2 (5 bases each). The V gene lost 7 bases and the J gene lost 9 bases, with 19 bases spanning the gap. This CDR3 has 14 residues. CDR1 and CDR2 (germline): MDHEN, SYDVKM. The CDR3 region is CASTLGTVYAEQFF. For the CDR3, the DNA is TGTGCCAGCACCTTAGGGACGGTGTACGCTGAGCAGTTCTTC.

This clonotype was observed a handful of times. This chain joins TRBV11-3 and TRBJ2-2; D remains ambiguous. The V end lost 0 bases, the J end lost 3 bases, and 8 bases lay between the germline ends. The germline V gene encodes CDR1 SGHNT and CDR2 YENEEA. This CDR3 spans 15 amino acids. The CDR3 loop is CASSLDVTDTGELFF. The CDR3 nucleotides read TGTGCCAGCAGCTTAGACGTGACGGACACCGGGGAGCTGTTTTTT. Filled out from reference TRBV11-3 and TRBJ2-2, the complete variable domain reads EAGVVQSPRYKIIEKKQPVAFWCNPISGHNTLYWYLQNLGQGPELLIRYENEEAVDDSQLPKDRFSAERLKGVDSTLKIQPAELGDSAVYLCASSLDVTDTGELFFGEGSRLTVL.

This clonotype was detected many times. The V and J genes are TRBV27 and TRBJ2-1; D not resolved. V was pared by 6 bases and J by 2 bases, with 11 bases between. Germline V gene sequence: CDR1 MNHEY, CDR2 SMNVEV (reference sequence). CDR3 size: 14 residues. CDR3 in DNA: TGTGCCAGCAGACCCCCTTTGGCCTACAATGAGCAGTTCTTC. Protein product: CASRPPLAYNEQFF.

At least ten counts were recorded for this clonotype. This chain connects TRBV30 to TRBJ2-7; D is ambiguous. This CDR3 is 11 amino acids long. V was shortened by 8 bases and J by 5 bases, with 13 bases between the two germline ends. Per the germline V gene, CDR1 is GTSNPN and CDR2 is SVGIG (reference sequence). The CDR3: CASRTENEQYF. The CDR3 DNA sequence: TGTGCCAGCCGGACGGAGAACGAGCAGTACTTC.

Only a few counts were recorded for this clonotype. The chain combines TRBV18 with TRBJ2-1; 8 nucleotides line up with TRBD1. The CDR3 loop spans 15 amino acids. Germline trimming cut 1 base from V and 5 bases from J; bases unmatched to any gene: 4. The germline V gene encodes CDR1 KGHSH and CDR2 LQKENI. The CDR3 nucleotides read TGTGCCAGCTCACCACGGCAGGGGGCGAACAATGAGCAGTTCTTC. Translated, it gives CASSPRQGANNEQFF.

The CDR3 spells CASSLVAWGIAGDTQYF. The CDR3 DNA reads TGTGCCAGCAGCTTAGTTGCTTGGGGGATAGCGGGAGATACGCAGTATTTT. The chain joins TRBV7-2 to TRBJ2-3; 7 nucleotides match TRBD2. V lost 1 base, J lost 5 bases, and 12 bases stayed unmatched. This CDR3 region has 17 residues. Germline V CDR1 and CDR2: SGHTA, FQGNSA.

In this sample, this clonotype turned up a few times. The rearrangement uses TRBV20-1 and TRBJ2-7, with 7 bases identical to TRBD1. This CDR3 is 15 amino acids long. V was pared by 6 bases and J by 3 bases, with 14 bases of the junction left unmatched. Germline V gene lookup returns CDR1 DFQATT and CDR2 SNEGSKA (reference sequence). The CDR3 protein is CSAQASRQGYYEQYF. The CDR3 DNA sequence: TGCAGTGCCCAAGCCTCCAGACAGGGCTACTACGAGCAGTACTTC.

This clonotype was counted a single time. V usage is TRBV4-1 and J usage is TRBJ2-2, with D possibly TRBD1 on 6 matching bases. Germline V gives CDR1 MGHRA, CDR2 YSYEKL. The CDR3 spans 14 residues. V lost 2 bases to trimming and J lost 5 bases, with 9 bases between them. The CDR3 spells CASSQWQGTGELFF. CDR3 bases: TGCGCCAGCAGCCAATGGCAGGGGACCGGGGAGCTGTTTTTT.

Ten or more counts support this clonotype. This sequence joins TRBV5-1 and TRBJ2-7; D ambiguous. The CDR3 spans 15 residues. Germline CDR1 is SGHRS and CDR2 is YFSETQ. Trimming stripped 0 bases from V and 0 bases from J, with 10 bases between. The DNA for the CDR3 is TGCGCCAGCAGCTTGGACGGTGCTCCCTCCTACGAGCAGTACTTC. This gives the protein CASSLDGAPSYEQYF.

This clonotype occurred a few times. This chain connects TRBV10-2 to TRBJ2-7, with D maybe TRBD1 (7 bases). CDR1 and CDR2 (germline): WSHSY, SAAADI. The V gene lost 11 bases and the J gene lost 2 bases, with 16 bases spanning the gap. CDR3 size: 13 residues. For the CDR3, the DNA is TGCGCCGGCGGGGACAGTCTCGCCTACGAGCAGTACTTC. Its translation is CAGGDSLAYEQYF.

This clonotype was observed many times. The CDR3 DNA reads TGCAGTGCTAGACCTGGAACCTACGAGCAGTACTTC. Translation gives CSARPGTYEQYF. The chain links TRBV20-1 to TRBJ2-7; no firm D call. V was trimmed by 2 bases and J by 2 bases, leaving 7 bases between them. The CDR3 covers 12 residues. Germline V gene sequence: CDR1 DFQATT, CDR2 SNEGSKA (reference sequence).

This clonotype turned up a few times. J is TRBJ2-7 and V is TRBV20-1, with a tentative D call TRBD1 (5 bases). Trimming took 0 bases from V and 1 from J, leaving 10 bases between them. This CDR3 has 14 amino acids. Germline-derived CDR1 and CDR2 are DFQATT and SNEGSKA (reference sequence). DNA of the CDR3: TGCAGTGCTAGAGATCGGTACAGGTCCTACGAGCAGTACTTC. Translation gives CSARDRYRSYEQYF.

V is TRBV3-1 and J is TRBJ2-7; tentatively, D is TRBD2 (7 bases). Per the germline V gene, CDR1 is LGHDT and CDR2 is YNNKEL (reference sequence). The CDR3 consists of 17 residues. Trimming removed 1 base at V and 2 bases at J, with 18 bases between. The CDR3 DNA reads TGTGCCAGCAGCCAAGCGAAGGGGGGAGGGCAGACCTACGAGCAGTACTTC. Its translation: CASSQAKGGGQTYEQYF.

On this clonotype itself: The junction shows a germline mismatch at one end, possibly a read error. The CDR3 loop is CASSYSRTLRDEQLF. The CDR3, as DNA: TGTGCCAGCAGTTACTCTCGGACGCTTAGGGATGAGCAGCTCTTC. V is TRBV6-5 and J is TRBJ2-1, with D unclear. This CDR3 comprises 15 residues. Germline V CDR1 and CDR2: MNHEY, SVGAGI.

This clonotype has ten or more counts. The chain uses TRBV28 and TRBJ2-7; either TRBD1 or TRBD2 may supply D (5 bases each). With 3 bases removed from V and 7 bases from J, the gap between germline ends came to 13 bases. This CDR3 contains 13 residues. CDR1 and CDR2 (germline): MDHEN, SYDVKM. The CDR3 reads CASSFMTGAEQYF. CDR3 in DNA: TGTGCCAGCAGTTTTATGACCGGGGCTGAGCAGTACTTC.

Turning to this clonotype: A much larger clonotype is one base distant, so this may be a read error. This chain links TRBV28 with TRBJ2-2, with D hard to call. The CDR3 consists of 13 residues. Deletions cut 5 bases from V and 4 bases from J, with 8 bases between. CDR1 is MDHEN, CDR2 SYDVKM, per germline. The CDR3, as DNA: TGTGCCAGCAGTCTACAGAGCACCGGGGAGCTGTTTTTT. Amino acid sequence: CASSLQSTGELFF.

This clonotype was detected a few times. The chain links TRBV20-1 to TRBJ2-3; 8 bases are a match to TRBD2. The V gene's germline CDR1 is DFQATT and CDR2 SNEGSKA (reference sequence). The trim removed 3 bases at V and 4 bases at J, leaving 3 bases unmatched. The CDR3 totals 13 residues. As DNA, the CDR3 is TGCAGTGCTAGCGGGGGGGCCGCAGATACGCAGTATTTT. Translated, it gives CSASGGAADTQYF.

This clonotype was seen more than once but under ten times. The genes are TRBV30 and TRBJ2-3; 8 nucleotides match TRBD2. After removal of 2 bases from V and 6 bases from J, the junction contained 7 bases not matched to a gene. CDR1 and CDR2 from the germline V gene are GTSNPN and SVGIG (reference sequence). The CDR3 length is 14 residues. In DNA form, the CDR3 reads TGTGCCTGGAGTATCGGGGGGGCGTCGGATACGCAGTATTTT. Encoded protein: CAWSIGGASDTQYF.

The V gene is TRBV30, the J gene TRBJ2-5; 10 nucleotides align to TRBD2. Per germline, CDR1 GTSNPN and CDR2 SVGIG (reference sequence). V lost 4 bases, J lost 5 bases, and 10 bases stayed unmatched. The CDR3 spans 15 residues. The CDR3 DNA reads as TGTGCCTGGAACCCAAGCGGGGGGGCCTGGGAGACCCAGTACTTC. This codes for CAWNPSGGAWETQYF.